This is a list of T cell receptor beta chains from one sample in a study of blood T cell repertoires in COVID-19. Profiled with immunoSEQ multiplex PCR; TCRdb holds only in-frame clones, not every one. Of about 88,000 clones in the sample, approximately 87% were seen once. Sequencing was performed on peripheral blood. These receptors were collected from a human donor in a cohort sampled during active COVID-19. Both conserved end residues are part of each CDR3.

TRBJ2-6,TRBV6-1,CASREGLAGPFRGGANVLTF
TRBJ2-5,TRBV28,CASSYPDSSKETQYF
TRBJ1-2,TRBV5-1,CASSPVGQGSGYTF
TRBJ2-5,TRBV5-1,CASSFSGRIQETQYF
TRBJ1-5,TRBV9,CASSGQGQDQPQHF
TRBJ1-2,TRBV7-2,CASTVEGGGGYTF
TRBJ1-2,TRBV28,CASSFSNYGYTF
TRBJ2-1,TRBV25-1,CASSRQGVRYNEQFF
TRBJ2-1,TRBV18,CASSPVGPTYNEQFF
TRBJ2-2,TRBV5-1,CASSLLQEGIGELFF
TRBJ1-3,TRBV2,CASSGGGGLSNTIYF
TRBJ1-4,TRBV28,CASSLWSHRGIVREKLFF
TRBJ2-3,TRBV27,CASSFYGGRGTDTQYF
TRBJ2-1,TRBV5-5,CASSLGRRQEYNEQFF
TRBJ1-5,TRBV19,CASSVGTGSNQPQHF
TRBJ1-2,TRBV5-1,CASSFGTGGNYGYTF
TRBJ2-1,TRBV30,CAWSQTPGQGRNEQFF
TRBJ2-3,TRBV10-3,CAISDPLRGDTQYF
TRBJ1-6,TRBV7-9,CASSLVGRGGSPLHF
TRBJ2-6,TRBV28,CASRGTVRLSGANVLTF
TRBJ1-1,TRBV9,CASSVQGLDTEAFF
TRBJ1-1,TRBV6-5,CASMKDRGVTEAFF